The 5 T cell receptor beta chains below all came from one sample that was sequenced in a study of T cells after yellow fever vaccination. Each CDR3 protein gets one entry after TCRdb re-called the 5' RACE reads with MiXCR. The sample includes 68,000 or so distinct CDR3 sequences, roughly 7.3% of them seen just once. The source was CD8+ T cells sorted from PBMCs, collected 15 days after the yellow fever booster vaccination. These receptors were obtained from a man aged 30 to 45 who received the YFV17D yellow fever vaccine.

This clonotype was counted ten times or more. In nucleotides, the CDR3 is TGTGCCAGCAGCTCCAACAGCGCTCCCTACAATGAGCAGTTCTTC. Its protein is CASSSNSAPYNEQFF. The chain combines TRBV7-2 with TRBJ2-1; D is unresolved. Germline V gives CDR1 SGHTA, CDR2 FQGNSA. Trimming stripped 4 bases from V and 2 bases from J, with 12 bases between. This CDR3 has 15 residues.

Only a few counts were recorded for this clonotype. V gene TRBV24-1 combines with J gene TRBJ1-4; D gene unclear. This CDR3 has 9 residues. The germline V gene encodes CDR1 KGHDR and CDR2 SFDVKD. The DNA of the CDR3 is TGTGCAACTAATGAAAAACTGTTTTTT. This codes for CATNEKLFF.

This clonotype was recorded at least ten times. V gene TRBV20-1 combines with J gene TRBJ2-1; 11 bases map to TRBD2. The CDR3 totals 15 residues. Germline CDR1 reads DFQATT; CDR2 reads SNEGSKA (reference sequence). The J segment lost 4 bases and the V segment lost 5 bases, leaving 7 bases of the junction unmatched. The CDR3 spells CSAGPGLAEYNEQFF. DNA of the CDR3: TGCAGTGCTGGTCCGGGACTAGCGGAATACAATGAGCAGTTCTTC.

This clonotype was picked up many times. The V and J genes are TRBV6-5 and TRBJ2-7; TRBD2 aligns across 10 bases. The ends lost 2 bases at V and 5 bases at J; junction bases unmatched: 6. Germline V gives CDR1 MNHEY, CDR2 SVGAGI. There are 15 residues in the CDR3. DNA for the CDR3: TGTGCCAGCAGTTACCTAGCGGGAGTTGACGACGAGCAGTACTTC. Its translation is CASSYLAGVDDEQYF.

This clonotype has a single count. This may stem from a read error, because a much larger clone lies one nucleotide away. The chain joins TRBV20-1 to TRBJ1-2; 7 nucleotides match TRBD1. Germline V gene lookup returns CDR1 DFQATT and CDR2 SNEGSKA (reference sequence). The CDR3 is 14 residues long. The ends lost 3 bases at V and 3 bases at J; junction bases unmatched: 7. The CDR3: CSASASGTDYGYTF. The CDR3 DNA sequence: TGCAGTGCTAGCGCTTCCGGGACAGACTATGGCTACACCTTC.